The 19 T cell receptor beta chains given below trace back to one sample, sequenced in a study of blood T cell repertoires in COVID-19. Measured with immunoSEQ multiplex PCR; TCRdb has only the in-frame clones, and not every one. The data contain about 200,000 clones, 85% of them singletons. The sequencing sample was made of peripheral blood. These receptors all stem from a man aged 60 to 75 with COVID-19, enrolled during active disease.

The gene calls are TRBV18 and TRBJ2-3; possibly TRBD2 for D (6 bases). V was clipped by 0 bases and J by 4 bases, with 11 bases between them. From germline, CDR1 is KGHSH and CDR2 LQKENI. The CDR3 covers 15 residues. CDR3 in amino acids: CASSPPGGGADTQYF. CDR3 coding DNA: TGTGCCAGCTCACCACCGGGGGGTGGAGCAGATACGCAGTATTTT.

There are a few counts of this clone. The V and J genes are TRBV5-6 and TRBJ1-3, with unresolved D. The CDR3 consists of 16 residues. The V gene's germline CDR1 is SGHDT and CDR2 YYEEEE. V was clipped by 2 bases and J by 0 bases, with 12 bases between them. Here the CDR3 DNA reads TGTGCCAGCAGCTTTCACCCTGCCAGCTCTGGAAACACCATATATTTT. This translates into CASSFHPASSGNTIYF.

The DNA for the CDR3 is TGTGCCAGCGGCCGGACAGTTCAGCCGAGGGAGCAGTACTTC. Translation: CASGRTVQPREQYF. The chain couples TRBV6-2 or TRBV6-3 to TRBJ2-7, with D perhaps TRBD1 (6 bases). Germline assignment: CDR1 MNHEY and CDR2 SVGEGT. CDR3 length: 14 residues. With 8 bases removed from V and 7 bases from J, the gap between germline ends came to 21 bases.

This chain uses TRBV24-1 with TRBJ2-5; weak D call: TRBD2 (6 bases). CDR1 and CDR2 from the germline V gene are KGHDR and SFDVKD. V shed 1 base and J shed 2 bases, with 7 bases lying between them. CDR3 length: 14 amino acids. CDR3 sequence reads: CATSDFRGQETQYF. In nucleotides, the CDR3 is TGTGCCACCAGTGATTTTCGGGGGCAAGAGACCCAGTACTTC.

The chain is built from TRBV30 and TRBJ1-3; TRBD1 matches 7 bases. CDR3 length: 18 amino acids. V dropped 0 bases and J dropped 2; count of bases not matched to a gene: 13. The germline V gene encodes CDR1 GTSNPN and CDR2 SVGIG (reference sequence). The CDR3 spells CAWSVGIGKRGPGNTIYF. CDR3 DNA: TGTGCCTGGAGTGTAGGTATAGGGAAGAGGGGGCCTGGAAACACCATATATTTT.

The V call is TRBV2, the J call TRBJ2-1, with 9 positions matching TRBD1. Germline CDR1 SNHLY, CDR2 FYNNEI. V dropped 6 bases and J dropped 5; count of bases not matched to a gene: 11. The CDR3 length is 16 residues. CDR3 in amino acids: CASSPSPGQGNNEQFF. The DNA of the CDR3 is TGTGCCAGCAGCCCCTCACCGGGACAGGGAAACAATGAGCAGTTCTTC.

The CDR3 loop reads CAWMTGPFAEAFF. CDR3 DNA sequence: TGTGCCTGGATGACAGGCCCTTTTGCTGAAGCTTTCTTT. The chain has TRBV30 and TRBJ1-1; perhaps TRBD1 as D (6 bases). V shed 4 bases and J shed 6 bases, with 15 bases lying between them. The CDR3 covers 13 residues. The germline gives CDR1 GTSNPN, CDR2 SVGIG (reference sequence).

The sample holds one count of this clone. The chain has TRBV3-1 (or the pseudogene TRBV3-2) and TRBJ1-2; weak D call: TRBD1 (6 bases). The CDR3 consists of 14 residues. V dropped 1 base and J dropped 8 bases, with 14 bases sitting between them. Looked up from germline, CDR1 is LGHDT and CDR2 is YNNKEL (reference sequence). The CDR3 coding sequence is TGTGCCAGCAGCCAAGTCGGGCGGGGGGGCGGCTACACCTTC. As protein: CASSQVGRGGGYTF.

The chain is built from TRBV7-9 and TRBJ1-2; D is perhaps TRBD1 (5 bases). V was shortened by 8 bases and J by 2 bases, with 12 bases between the two germline ends. CDR1 SEHNR and CDR2 FQNEAQ come from the germline V gene (reference sequence). This CDR3 has 13 residues. In DNA form, the CDR3 reads TGTGCCAGCTCATGGGAGGGGAACTATGGCTACACCTTC. As protein: CASSWEGNYGYTF. Full variable domain (outside the CDR3, taken from reference TRBV7-9 and TRBJ1-2): DTGVSQNPRHKITKRGQNVTFRCDPISEHNRLYWYRQTLGQGPEFLTYFQNEAQLEKSRLLSDRFSAERPKGSFSTLEIQRTEQGDSAMYLCASSWEGNYGYTFGSGTRLTVV.

The rearrangement links TRBV28 to TRBJ2-5, with 7 bases fitting TRBD2. The CDR3 has 14 residues. J gave up 2 bases and V 4 bases, and 4 bases lay outside the gene matches. Germline V gene lookup returns CDR1 MDHEN and CDR2 SYDVKM. The CDR3 DNA reads TGTGCCAGCAGTTCACACGGGGGGCAAGAGACCCAGTACTTC. It yields the protein CASSSHGGQETQYF.

This chain uses TRBV30 with TRBJ2-3, with 15 bases matching TRBD2. CDR1 and CDR2 (germline): GTSNPN, SVGIG (reference sequence). CDR3 length: 17 residues. The V segment lost 1 base and the J segment 2 bases; nucleotides outside the gene matches: 4. CDR3 bases: TGTGCCTGGAGTGGGGGACTAGCGGGAGGTCCCACAGATACGCAGTATTTT. Residues: CAWSGGLAGGPTDTQYF.

This chain joins TRBV29-1 and TRBJ1-2, with a tentative D call TRBD1 (6 bases). V lost 5 bases and J lost 4, with 8 bases in between. Germline values: CDR1 SQVTM, CDR2 ANQGSEA. The CDR3 contains 11 residues. This CDR3 is CSVMDSYGYTF. The CDR3 DNA follows: TGCAGCGTTATGGACAGCTATGGCTACACCTTC.

This clone has a single count. V gene TRBV10-3 combines with J gene TRBJ1-6, with D possibly being TRBD1 (5 bases). V lost 4 bases and J 10 bases, leaving 26 bases between the germline ends. This CDR3 spans 18 amino acids. CDR1 is ENHRY, CDR2 SYGVKD, per germline. The CDR3 reads CAISGSWEGDPRGSPLHF. In nucleotides, the CDR3 is TGTGCCATCAGTGGTAGTTGGGAGGGCGACCCGCGGGGGTCACCCCTCCACTTT.

The chain uses TRBV21-1 and TRBJ2-6; TRBD1 was called by the table and not checked on the DNA. TRBV21-1 is a documented pseudogene. CDR3 length: 17 amino acids. This CDR3 reads CASSKVAGKSGANVLTF. The CDR3 DNA follows: TGTGCCAGCAGCAAAGTGGCAGGTAAGTCTGGGGCCAACGTCCTGACTTTC.

The chain carries TRBV3-1 (or the pseudogene TRBV3-2) and TRBJ2-5; 10 nucleotides align to TRBD2. The CDR3 is 18 amino acids. The V gene end was trimmed by 0 bases and the J gene end by 1 base; junction bases not matched to a gene: 8. Per germline, CDR1 LGHDT and CDR2 YNNKEL (reference sequence). CDR3 amino acids: CASSQDFRTSGRQETQYF. The CDR3 DNA follows: TGTGCCAGCAGCCAAGATTTTAGGACTAGCGGTCGCCAAGAGACCCAGTACTTC.

The chain combines TRBV10-3 with TRBJ1-5; D gene ambiguous. The CDR3 contains 12 residues. The germline V gene has CDR1 ENHRY and CDR2 SYGVKD. V was clipped by 10 bases and J by 6 bases, with 13 bases between them. This chain's CDR3 is CATENPGQPQHF. In DNA form, the CDR3 reads TGTGCCACCGAAAATCCCGGTCAGCCCCAGCATTTT.

The chain combines TRBV3-1 (or the pseudogene TRBV3-2) with TRBJ2-7, with TRBD1 matching 9 bases. This CDR3 is built from 15 residues. Germline loops: CDR1 LGHDT, CDR2 YNNKEL (reference sequence). Trimming removed 0 bases from V and 6 bases from J; junction bases left unmatched: 6. CDR3 in DNA: TGTGCCAGCAGCCAAGATCATGGGACAGGGCGCGAGCAGTACTTC. Translating it yields CASSQDHGTGREQYF.

This chain uses TRBV5-6 with TRBJ2-2, with 11 bases fitting TRBD1. This CDR3 has 15 amino acids. Germline V gene lookup returns CDR1 SGHDT and CDR2 YYEEEE. The trim removed 3 bases at V and 7 bases at J, leaving 5 bases unmatched. CDR3 nucleotides: TGTGCCAGCAGCTCGGACAGGGGGCTCGGCGGGGAGCTGTTTTTT. As protein: CASSSDRGLGGELFF.

This sequence joins TRBV28 and TRBJ1-4; D may be TRBD1 (6 bases). Germline assignment: CDR1 MDHEN and CDR2 SYDVKM. The V end was cut by 7 bases, the J end by 0 bases, with 9 bases between. This CDR3 region has 14 residues. DNA for the CDR3: TGTGCCAGCAATACAGGGTCAACTAATGAAAAACTGTTTTTT. Translation gives CASNTGSTNEKLFF. The entire variable domain, with the rest obtained from reference TRBV28 and TRBJ1-4, is as follows: DVKVTQSSRYLVKRTGEKVFLECVQDMDHENMFWYRQDPGLGLRLIYFSYDVKMKEKGDIPEGYSVSREKKERFSLILESASTNQTSMYLCASNTGSTNEKLFFGSGTQLSVL.